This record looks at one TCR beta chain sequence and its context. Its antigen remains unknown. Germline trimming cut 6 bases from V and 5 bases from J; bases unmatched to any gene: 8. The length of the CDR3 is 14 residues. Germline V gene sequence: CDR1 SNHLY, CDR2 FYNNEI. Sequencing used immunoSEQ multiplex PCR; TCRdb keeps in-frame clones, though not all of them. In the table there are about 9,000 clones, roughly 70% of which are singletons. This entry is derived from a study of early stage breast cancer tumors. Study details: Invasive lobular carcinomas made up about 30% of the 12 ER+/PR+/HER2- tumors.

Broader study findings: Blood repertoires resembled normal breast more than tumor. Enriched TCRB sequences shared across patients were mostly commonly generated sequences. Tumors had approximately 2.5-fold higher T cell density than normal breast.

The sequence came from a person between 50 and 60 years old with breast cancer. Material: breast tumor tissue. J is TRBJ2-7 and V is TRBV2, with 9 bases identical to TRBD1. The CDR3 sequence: CASRGGTGYNEQYF. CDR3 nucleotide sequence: TGTGCCAGCAGGGGCGGGACAGGGTACAACGAGCAGTACTTC.